These 5 T cell receptor beta chains share one sample of origin, sequenced in a study of blood T cell repertoires in COVID-19. Assay used: immunoSEQ multiplex PCR; TCRdb lists only in-frame clones, some missing. The sample has about 370,000 clones, approximately 92% seen once. Sample: PBMCs or T cells enriched from blood (not recorded which). These TCRs come from a man between 18 and 35 years old who had recovered from COVID-19.

The J gene is TRBJ2-3, the V gene TRBV19; 11 bases are shared with TRBD2. Losses at the gene ends were 5 bases for V and 5 bases for J; bases not matched to a gene: 9. The CDR3 contains 16 residues. The V gene's germline CDR1 is LNHDA and CDR2 SQIVND (reference sequence). Here the CDR3 reads CASSSRSGRAGDTQYF. The CDR3, as DNA: TGTGCCAGTAGTTCCCGTAGCGGGAGGGCAGGAGATACGCAGTATTTT.

This chain joins TRBV25-1 and TRBJ1-2, with D uncertain. There are 12 residues in the CDR3. The V end lost 0 bases, the J end lost 7 bases, and 6 bases lay between the germline ends. Germline V gives CDR1 MGHDK, CDR2 SYGVNS. CDR3 coding DNA: TGTGCCAGCAGTGAATATCTCAGTGGCTACACCTTC. This encodes CASSEYLSGYTF.

This sequence joins TRBV18 and TRBJ1-3, with 7 positions matching TRBD1. Germline values: CDR1 KGHSH, CDR2 LQKENI. The CDR3 contains 15 residues. With V trimmed by 6 bases and J by 0 bases, 5 bases remained unmatched. The CDR3 bases are TGTGCCAGCTCCGCCGGACAGGTCTCTGGAAACACCATATATTTT. It yields the protein CASSAGQVSGNTIYF.

The CDR3: CAPRSGYSNQPQHF. The CDR3 nucleotides are TGTGCCCCCCGGTCCGGGTATAGCAATCAGCCCCAGCATTTT. This chain links TRBV24-1 with TRBJ1-5; no definite D call. Germline CDR1 reads KGHDR; CDR2 reads SFDVKD. The CDR3 is 14 residues long. V lost 12 bases and J 0 bases, leaving 14 bases between the germline ends.

The genes are TRBV28 and TRBJ2-4, with D unresolved. CDR3 length equals 14 residues. Deletions cut 6 bases from V and 3 bases from J, with 12 bases between. CDR1 is MDHEN and CDR2 is SYDVKM in the germline V gene. The CDR3 coding sequence is TGTGCCAGCAGCCAGATCCCCTTCAAAAACATTCAGTACTTC. Protein sequence: CASSQIPFKNIQYF.